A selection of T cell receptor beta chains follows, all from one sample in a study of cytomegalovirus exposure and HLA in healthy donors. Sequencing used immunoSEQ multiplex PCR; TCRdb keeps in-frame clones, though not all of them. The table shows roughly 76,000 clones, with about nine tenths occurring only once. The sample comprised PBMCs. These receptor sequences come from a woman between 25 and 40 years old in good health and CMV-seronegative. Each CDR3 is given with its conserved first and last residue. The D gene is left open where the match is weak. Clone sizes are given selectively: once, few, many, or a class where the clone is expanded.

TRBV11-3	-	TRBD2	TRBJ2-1	TGTGCCAGCACCCTCACGGGGCGGGAGGGGGTTGAGCAGTTCTTC	CASTLTGREGVEQFF
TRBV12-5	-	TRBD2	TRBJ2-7	TGTGCTAGTGGTCAGGGACTAGCGGGCTACGAGCAGTACTTC	CASGQGLAGYEQYF
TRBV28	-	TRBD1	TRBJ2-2	TGTGCCAGCAGTTACCCTGACAGGGTCCCCGGGGAGCTGTTTTTT	CASSYPDRVPGELFF
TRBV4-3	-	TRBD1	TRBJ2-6	TGCGCCAGCAGCCAAGCCGGACAGGCGACGAGCTCTGGGGCCAACGTCCTGACTTTC	CASSQAGQATSSGANVLTF
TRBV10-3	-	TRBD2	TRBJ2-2	TGTGCCATCAGGGGCATAGCGGGAGGGAACACCGGGGAGCTGTTTTTT	CAIRGIAGGNTGELFF
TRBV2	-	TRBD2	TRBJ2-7	TGTGCCAGCAGTGATAGCGGGGCCCCCTACGAGCAGTACTTC	CASSDSGAPYEQYF
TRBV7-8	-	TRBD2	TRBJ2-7	TGTGCCAGCAGCTTGTCTAGCGGGAGAGGGGACGAGCAGTACTTC	CASSLSSGRGDEQYF
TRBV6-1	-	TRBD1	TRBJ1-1	TGTGCCAGCAGAAGAGGGACAGTCAACACTGAAGCTTTCTTT	CASRRGTVNTEAFF
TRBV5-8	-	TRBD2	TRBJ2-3	TGTGCCAGCAGCTCCCAGCGGGAGGGTCAAGATACGCAGTATTTT	CASSSQREGQDTQYF
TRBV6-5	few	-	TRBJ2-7	TGTGCCAGCAGTACGACAGGCTACGAGCAGTACTTC	CASSTTGYEQYF
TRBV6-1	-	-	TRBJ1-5	TGTGCCAGCAGTGAGATAGAGTCGACTTCCCAGCATTTT	CASSEIESTSQHF
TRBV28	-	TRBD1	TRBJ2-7	TGTGCCAGCTCAGGGGGCTCACTACTCGAGCAGTACTTC	CASSGGSLLEQYF
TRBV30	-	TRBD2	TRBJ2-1	TGTGCCTGGAGTCCCGGGACTAGCGGGGATGAGCAGTTCTTC	CAWSPGTSGDEQFF
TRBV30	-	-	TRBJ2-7	TGTGCCTTGGGAGAGTACGAGCAGTACTTC	CALGEYEQYF
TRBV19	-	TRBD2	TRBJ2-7	TGTGCCAGTAGTAGGGGAGCGGGAGACACCTACGAGCAGTACTTC	CASSRGAGDTYEQYF